The T cell receptor beta chain under discussion was sequenced for a study of cytomegalovirus exposure and HLA in healthy donors. For this clone: Its target is not known.

PCR amplification relied on 60 Vbeta primers (plus 13 Jbeta primers). Repertoires were generated with immunoSEQ multiplex PCR, while TCRdb's copy carries only in-frame clones and drops some. The table includes some 180,000 clones, about four fifths detected once. The CDR3 sequence is 18 residues long. CDR1 and CDR2 from the germline V gene are GTSNPN and SVGIG (reference sequence). The V and J ends lost 3 bases and 3 bases, in that order; junction bases with no gene match: 17. The study, taken as a whole, reports: As a later analysis revealed, the rate of TCR association differed by HLA locus, with DRB1 most and HLA-C fewest. The likely origin of a cluster of highly shared sequence variants was a sequencing artifact.

This TCR was recovered from a woman under 40 in good health and CMV-seronegative. This sequence joins TRBV30 and TRBJ2-1, with TRBD2 matching over 7 bases. The source material was PBMCs. Here the CDR3 reads CAWSQGGAERRYYNEQFF. CDR3 bases: TGTGCCTGGAGCCAGGGAGGGGCCGAGAGGAGGTACTACAATGAGCAGTTCTTC.